This T cell receptor beta chain was documented in a study of blood T cell repertoires in COVID-19. Overall study: Acute and convalescent COVID-19 specimens originated in the United States, Italy and Spain. From T cells, B-cell-depleted T cells, or PBMCs came the material, which was cDNA or gDNA.

Assay: immunoSEQ multiplex PCR; the TCRdb copy retains only in-frame clones and omits some. The table has 70,000 or so clones, over 80% seen once; the top ten hold 9.5% to 15%. The CDR3 runs 16 residues. From germline, CDR1 is MDHEN and CDR2 SYDVKM. Trimming left V 3 bases short and J 4 bases short, with 18 bases between. In Seattle, patients joined the study during active infection and were tracked longitudinally. The gene calls are TRBV28 and TRBJ1-2, with D tentatively TRBD1 (5 bases). The source material was peripheral blood. This receptor was obtained from a man in his fifties with COVID-19, enrolled during active disease. The CDR3 nucleotides are TGTGCCAGCAGTTTTAAAGGGGCTTGGGTTCCCTATGGCTACACCTTC. Its translation is CASSFKGAWVPYGYTF.